This T cell receptor (beta chain) stems from a study of blood T cell repertoires in COVID-19. At the level of the study: There were acute and convalescent COVID-19 samples, and they came from the United States, Italy and Spain. In each case, the material was cDNA or gDNA derived from T cells, B-cell-depleted T cells, or PBMCs.

Methods used by the authors: Reference gene primer amplification yielded estimated nucleated cell counts. Assay: immunoSEQ multiplex PCR; the TCRdb copy retains only in-frame clones and omits some. V and J calls and clone size are as listed in that table; D and trimming were resolved from the DNA. The sample yields 150,000 or so clones, 70% to 90% seen once. CDR1 and CDR2 (germline): LGHNA, YNFKEQ. V gave up 4 bases and J gave up 7 bases; unmatched junction bases: 7. The CDR3 extends over 14 amino acids. This chain links TRBV4-2 with TRBJ2-1; 7 nucleotides align to TRBD2. This receptor was identified in a woman aged 60-75 years with COVID-19, enrolled during active disease. The sequencing sample was made of peripheral blood. The CDR3 protein is CASSLGGEDNEQFF. The CDR3 nucleotides are TGTGCCAGCAGCCTTGGGGGGGAAGATAATGAGCAGTTCTTC.